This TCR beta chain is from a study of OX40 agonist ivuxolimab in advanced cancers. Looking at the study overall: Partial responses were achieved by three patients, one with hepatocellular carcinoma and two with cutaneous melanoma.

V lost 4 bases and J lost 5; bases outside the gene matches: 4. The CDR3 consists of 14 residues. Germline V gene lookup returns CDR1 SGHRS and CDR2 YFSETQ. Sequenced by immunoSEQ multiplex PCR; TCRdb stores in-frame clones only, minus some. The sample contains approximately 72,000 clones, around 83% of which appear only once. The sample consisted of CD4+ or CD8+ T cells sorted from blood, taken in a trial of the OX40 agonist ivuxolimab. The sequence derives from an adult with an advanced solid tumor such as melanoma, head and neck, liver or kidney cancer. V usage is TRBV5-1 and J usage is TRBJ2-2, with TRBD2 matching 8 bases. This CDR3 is CASSPGLETGELFF. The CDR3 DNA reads TGCGCCAGCAGCCCGGGACTAGAGACCGGGGAGCTGTTTTTT.